This entry features one TCR beta chain sequence. This record belongs to a study of graft-versus-host responses after intestinal transplantation. Broader study findings: GvH clones occurred in recipient marrow; some first appeared in ileum or blood.

Responders (roughly 200,000, CFSE-labeled) met roughly 200,000 stimulators that were irradiated and violet-dye-labeled. There are 16 residues in the CDR3. Unmatched junction bases numbered 5, after V lost 5 bases and J lost 0 bases. The germline CDR1 and CDR2 sequences are LNHDA and SQIVND (reference sequence). Clones were read by immunoSEQ multiplex PCR, and TCRdb kept only the in-frame ones, dropping some. The profile covers 15,000 or so clones, with 25% to 40% appearing a single time and roughly 2% taken by the ten largest. The rearrangement uses TRBV19 and TRBJ2-1, with 9 bases matching TRBD2. The input for sequencing was alloreactive CD8+ T cells from a mixed lymphocyte reaction culture, taken before intestinal transplant. Subset: CFSE-low proliferating T cells sorted from roughly 6-day pre-transplant mixed lymphocyte reaction (GvH or HvG direction). This TCR was sampled from a human patient who received an intestinal transplant. CDR3 in amino acids: CASSAFSGSSYNEQFF. CDR3 bases: TGTGCCAGTAGTGCTTTTAGCGGGAGCTCCTACAATGAGCAGTTCTTC. The full variable domain, rest sourced from reference TRBV19 and TRBJ2-1, is DGGITQSPKYLFRKEGQNVTLSCEQNLNHDAMYWYRQDPGQGLRLIYYSQIVNDFQKGDIAEGYSVSREKKESFPLTVTSAQKNPTAFYLCASSAFSGSSYNEQFFGPGTRLTVL.